One and the same sample provided the 9 T cell receptor beta chains below, sequenced in a study of cytomegalovirus exposure and HLA in healthy donors. The primer mix had 60 Vbeta and 13 Jbeta primers. Clones were sequenced by immunoSEQ multiplex PCR, and TCRdb holds only the in-frame ones, with some missing. Found here are around 110,000 clones, 79% of them singletons; the top ten hold 3.5% to 4.5%. Sequences were obtained from PBMCs. The receptors come from a man aged 25 to 40 in good health and CMV-seropositive.

The chain uses TRBV2 and TRBJ2-1, with 10 bases lining up with TRBD2. This CDR3 comprises 18 residues. The junction had 12 bases not matched to a gene; V was cut back by 5 bases and J by 2 bases. CDR1 and CDR2 from the germline V gene are SNHLY and FYNNEI. CDR3: CASSTQDPGLATYNEQFF. The CDR3 DNA sequence: TGTGCCAGCAGTACTCAAGACCCGGGACTAGCGACCTACAATGAGCAGTTCTTC.

The genes are TRBV6-6 and TRBJ1-5; 9 nucleotides line up with TRBD1. Trimming took 0 bases from V and 3 from J; bases not matched to a gene: 3. Germline CDR1 MNHNY, CDR2 SVGAGI (reference sequence). CDR3 length equals 16 residues. This CDR3 is CASSYSTGGHNQPQHF. The CDR3 nucleotides are TGTGCCAGCAGTTACTCTACAGGGGGCCACAATCAGCCCCAGCATTTT.

Concerning this clone: Other DNA sequences in the same sample also yield this CDR3. J is TRBJ1-1 and V is TRBV7-9, with D perhaps TRBD1 (5 bases). The CDR3 runs 15 residues. V shed 8 bases and J shed 2 bases, with 18 bases lying between them. Germline CDR1 and CDR2: SEHNR and FQNEAQ (reference sequence). DNA of the CDR3: TGTGCCAGCTCCCTGGGAGGGGATCCTAACACTGAAGCTTTCTTT. Translation: CASSLGGDPNTEAFF. The complete variable domain, with remaining parts taken from reference TRBV7-9 and TRBJ1-1, reads DTGVSQNPRHKITKRGQNVTFRCDPISEHNRLYWYRQTLGQGPEFLTYFQNEAQLEKSRLLSDRFSAERPKGSFSTLEIQRTEQGDSAMYLCASSLGGDPNTEAFFGQGTRLTVV.

This clone was detected only a few times. The chain joins TRBV30 to TRBJ2-1; D may be TRBD2 (6 bases). Germline CDR1 is GTSNPN and CDR2 is SVGIG (reference sequence). The CDR3 has 17 residues. V was cut by 0 bases and J by 7 bases, with 22 bases left in between. The CDR3 protein is CAWSVRPAGWSKNEQFF. DNA of the CDR3: TGTGCCTGGAGTGTTCGCCCGGCGGGGTGGTCTAAAAATGAGCAGTTCTTC.

About this clone: The junction shows a germline mismatch at one end, possibly a read error. V usage is TRBV7-6 and J usage is TRBJ2-2; D is possibly TRBD2 (6 bases). The germline V gene has CDR1 SGHVS and CDR2 FNYEAQ. The CDR3 runs to 14 residues. The CDR3 DNA reads as TGTGCCAGCAGCTTTTTCGAGAACACCGGGGGGCTGTTTTTT. This translates into CASSFFENTGGLFF.

This clone was counted once. The chain is built from TRBV5-5 and TRBJ1-3; D is perhaps TRBD1 (5 bases). The CDR3 consists of 17 residues. The germline gives CDR1 SGHKS, CDR2 YYEKEE (reference sequence). Trimming shortened V by 2 bases and J by 3 bases, and 18 bases separated the two germline ends. The CDR3 DNA reads as TGTGCCAGCAGCTTTAATCTACAGGACCTCATTGGAAACACCATATATTTT. Its protein is CASSFNLQDLIGNTIYF.

The CDR3 DNA sequence: TGTGCCAGCAGCACCCCCGCAGGGGGCAACAACTATGGCTACACCTTC. Protein sequence: CASSTPAGGNNYGYTF. The rearrangement uses TRBV7-9 and TRBJ1-2; the match to TRBD1 covers 8 bases. Trimming cost V 5 bases and J 2 bases; bases outside gene matches: 10. The CDR3 extends over 16 amino acids. Per the germline V gene, CDR1 is SEHNR and CDR2 is FQNEAQ (reference sequence).

This clone was recorded once. The chain links TRBV27 to TRBJ1-5, with D possibly TRBD1 on 5 matching bases. Germline values: CDR1 MNHEY, CDR2 SMNVEV (reference sequence). The CDR3 consists of 14 residues. V was pared by 6 bases and J by 6 bases, with 15 bases between. CDR3 DNA: TGTGCCAGCAGGGACACAGGTTACGGTCAGCCCCAGCATTTT. Its translation: CASRDTGYGQPQHF.

This chain uses TRBV6-4 with TRBJ2-1; D unresolved. CDR1 and CDR2 (germline): MRHNA, SNTAGT. Trimming removed 0 bases from V and 0 bases from J, with 18 bases in between. This CDR3 has 19 residues. In DNA form, the CDR3 reads TGTGCCAGCAGTGACTCTCCGCTAGTGGAGCTCCGCTCCTACAATGAGCAGTTCTTC. It codes for CASSDSPLVELRSYNEQFF.